This TCR beta chain is from a study of PD-1 blockade in classical Hodgkin lymphoma. Each and every patient relapsed after autologous stem cell transplantation, and patients got differing brentuximab vedotin exposure. Trimming shortened V by 2 bases and J by 2 bases, and 3 bases separated the two germline ends. CDR3 length: 11 amino acids. Germline loops: CDR1 DFQATT, CDR2 SNEGSKA (reference sequence). Assay used: immunoSEQ multiplex PCR; TCRdb lists only in-frame clones, some missing. The sample includes some 38,000 clones, just over 75% seen only once; the top ten take 16%. The rearrangement joins TRBV20-1 to TRBJ2-5; D not resolved. The sample here was peripheral blood mononuclear cells (PBMCs), taken before the second cycle of nivolumab. The source is a human donor with classical Hodgkin lymphoma. CDR3 DNA sequence: TGCAGTGCTAGAAGTCAAGAGACCCAGTACTTC. Protein sequence: CSARSQETQYF.